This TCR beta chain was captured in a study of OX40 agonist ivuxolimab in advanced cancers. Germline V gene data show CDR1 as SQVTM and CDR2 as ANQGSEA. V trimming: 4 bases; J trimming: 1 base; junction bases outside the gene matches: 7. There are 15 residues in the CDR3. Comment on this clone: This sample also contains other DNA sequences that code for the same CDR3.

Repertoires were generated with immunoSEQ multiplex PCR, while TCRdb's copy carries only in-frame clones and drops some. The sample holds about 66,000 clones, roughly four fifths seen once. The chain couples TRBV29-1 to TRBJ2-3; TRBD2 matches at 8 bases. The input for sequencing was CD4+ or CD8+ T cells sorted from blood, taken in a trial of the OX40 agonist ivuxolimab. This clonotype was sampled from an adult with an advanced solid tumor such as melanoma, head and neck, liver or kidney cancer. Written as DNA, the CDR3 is TGCAGCGTTGCGGGGGCGGGAGGCGGCACAGATACGCAGTATTTT. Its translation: CSVAGAGGGTDTQYF.